This T cell receptor beta chain stems from a study of T cell changes during pregnancy in multiple sclerosis (dated by TCRdb to between 2018 and 2020). With regard to the full study: In women with multiple sclerosis, the researchers looked at how the T cell repertoire shifted as pregnancy progressed.

Library preparation was by the immunoSEQ multiplex PCR assay. Entries here come from immuneACCESS through TCRdb and include only in-frame sequences with V and J called. Some clones fail to appear in such tables; in the studies checked, an unresolved V gene covers under half of the shortfall, and the cause of the remainder is unknown. Present in this sample are 55,000 to 80,000 clones, 90% of which were seen just once. Approximately 9.5% of the sample goes to the ten largest clones. Points on this clone: The target of this receptor is not known. No clone much larger than this one lies a single base away; base qualities are absent.

Trimming at the junction amounts to 5 bases on V and 4 bases on J, and the germline ends lie 12 bases apart. CDR1 and CDR2 are read off the germline V gene as KGHSH and LQKENI. Reading from cysteine to phenylalanine, the CDR3 counts 13 amino acids. The CDR3 DNA has 39 bases and is translated from base 1. Recombination joined TRBV18 with TRBJ2-7; a tentative D match to TRBD2 spans 6 bases. This TCR came from a female donor in good health, enrolled as a control in a pregnancy study. This material consisted of peripheral blood, taken after pregnancy. The DNA sequence reads TGTGCCAGCTCAGGCATGGCGGGATACGAGCAGTACTTC. It codes for CASSGMAGYEQYF.